This TCR beta chain came from a study of cytotoxic CD8 clonotypes in ibrutinib-treated CLL. The protocol was immunoSEQ multiplex PCR, while the TCRdb copy is restricted to in-frame clones and leaves out a portion. The repertoire holds 300,000 or so clones, with under 70% as singletons. Study-wide points: Clonality went up at the time of ibrutinib response, stayed stable in sustained remission, and later dropped back toward its baseline level at progression.

A note on this clone: Its antigen is not known.

V lost 7 bases and J lost 2; bases outside the gene matches: 4. Germline lookup yields CDR1 SNHLY and CDR2 FYNNEI. The CDR3 runs 14 residues. The receptor's source is a human donor with chronic lymphocytic leukemia. The sequencing here drew on PBMCs, taken after 36 months of ibrutinib treatment. This chain uses TRBV2 with TRBJ2-7; 11 bases agree with TRBD2. The DNA for the CDR3 is TGTGCCAGCAAACTAGCGGGAGCCCCCTACGAGCAGTACTTC. This codes for CASKLAGAPYEQYF.